Listed below are T cell receptor beta chains from one sample, sequenced in a study of T cell changes during pregnancy in multiple sclerosis. TCRdb's table, derived via immunoSEQ multiplex PCR, lists solely in-frame clones and lacks some. In the table there are almost 50,000 clones, about 91% of which are singletons. The specimen comprised CD8+ T cells from peripheral blood mononuclear cells, sampled after pregnancy. These receptors were collected from a female donor with multiple sclerosis, enrolled in a pregnancy study. The CDR3 runs from the conserved cysteine through the conserved F or W. A D gene is named only where the DNA matches it firmly. Only some rows state a clone size, as once, few, many or a class for expanded clones.

d_call: TRBD1; clone_size: once; j_call: TRBJ1-6; v_call: TRBV9; cdr3_nt: TGTGCCAGCAGCGAGGCGGTAAACAGGGGCGCGAGTTCACCCCTCCACTTT; cdr3_aa: CASSEAVNRGASSPLHF
d_call: .; clone_size: .; j_call: TRBJ1-6; v_call: TRBV27; cdr3_nt: TGTGCCAGCAGTGCAACAGAGATTAATTCACCCCTCCACTTT; cdr3_aa: CASSATEINSPLHF
d_call: .; clone_size: .; j_call: TRBJ1-2; v_call: TRBV15; cdr3_nt: TGTGCCACCAGCAGAACCCACGGGGGGCTGGATGATGGCTACACCTTC; cdr3_aa: CATSRTHGGLDDGYTF
d_call: .; clone_size: .; j_call: TRBJ1-2; v_call: TRBV7-8; cdr3_nt: TGTGCCAGCAGCCACTACAGGGAAGCTAACTATGGCTACACCTTC; cdr3_aa: CASSHYREANYGYTF
d_call: .; clone_size: .; j_call: TRBJ1-2; v_call: TRBV30; cdr3_nt: TGTGCCTGGAGTGTAGGGGGGGGATATGGCTACACCTTC; cdr3_aa: CAWSVGGGYGYTF
d_call: TRBD1; clone_size: once; j_call: TRBJ1-6; v_call: TRBV27; cdr3_nt: TGTGCCAGCAGTTCTCCACTCCTGATGACAGGGGGCATCCATTCACCCCTCCACTTT; cdr3_aa: CASSSPLLMTGGIHSPLHF
d_call: .; clone_size: .; j_call: TRBJ2-1; v_call: TRBV19; cdr3_nt: TGTGCCAGCACCGCTCCAAGGAGCTCCTACAATGAGCAGTTCTTC; cdr3_aa: CASTAPRSSYNEQFF
d_call: TRBD1; clone_size: .; j_call: TRBJ1-1; v_call: TRBV14; cdr3_nt: TGTGCCAGTCAGGCGGGGGACAGGGTCGTGAACTGGAACACTGAAGCTTTCTTT; cdr3_aa: CASQAGDRVVNWNTEAFF
d_call: TRBD1; clone_size: .; j_call: TRBJ2-3; v_call: TRBV2; cdr3_nt: TGTGCCAACTGGGACAGACTTAGCACAGATACGCAGTATTTT; cdr3_aa: CANWDRLSTDTQYF
d_call: .; clone_size: .; j_call: TRBJ1-5; v_call: TRBV6-5; cdr3_nt: TGTGCCAGCAGTTTGGTGGCAGGCAATCAGCCCCAGCATTTT; cdr3_aa: CASSLVAGNQPQHF
d_call: TRBD1; clone_size: .; j_call: TRBJ1-4; v_call: TRBV5-6; cdr3_nt: TGTGCCAGCAGCCCGAGAGGGACAGCTAATGAAAAACTGTTTTTT; cdr3_aa: CASSPRGTANEKLFF
d_call: TRBD2; clone_size: few; j_call: TRBJ2-5; v_call: TRBV7-3; cdr3_nt: TGTGCCAGCAGCCCACTCGGGGGGGCCGTGGGAGAGACCCAGTACTTC; cdr3_aa: CASSPLGGAVGETQYF
d_call: TRBD1; clone_size: .; j_call: TRBJ2-1; v_call: TRBV6-1; cdr3_nt: TGTGCCAGCAGTGAAGGGACAGGGGCGGTGAATGAGCAGTTCTTC; cdr3_aa: CASSEGTGAVNEQFF
d_call: .; clone_size: .; j_call: TRBJ1-2; v_call: TRBV13; cdr3_nt: TGTGCCAGCAGCTTAGGGCAGGGAAGTATCCTCTATGGCTACACCTTC; cdr3_aa: CASSLGQGSILYGYTF
d_call: TRBD2; clone_size: .; j_call: TRBJ2-3; v_call: TRBV6-6; cdr3_nt: TGTGCCAGCAGTAACACTAGCGGGGGCCCCACAGATACGCAGTATTTT; cdr3_aa: CASSNTSGGPTDTQYF
d_call: .; clone_size: .; j_call: TRBJ1-1; v_call: TRBV7-9; cdr3_nt: TGTGCCAGCAGCCCCGTGGCCCCAGGGAACACTGAAGCTTTCTTT; cdr3_aa: CASSPVAPGNTEAFF
d_call: .; clone_size: .; j_call: TRBJ1-1; v_call: TRBV6-1; cdr3_nt: TGTGCCAGCAGTGAATGGGGGAGGACTGAAGCTTTCTTT; cdr3_aa: CASSEWGRTEAFF
d_call: .; clone_size: .; j_call: TRBJ2-5; v_call: TRBV13; cdr3_nt: TGTGCCAGCAGCTTAGGGCAGGCATCCCCTTACCAAGAGACCCAGTACTTC; cdr3_aa: CASSLGQASPYQETQYF
d_call: .; clone_size: .; j_call: TRBJ2-7; v_call: TRBV5-1; cdr3_nt: TGCGCCAGCAGCCCAGGGGACCTCCCCCCCTACGAGCAGTACTTC; cdr3_aa: CASSPGDLPPYEQYF
d_call: TRBD2; clone_size: .; j_call: TRBJ2-1; v_call: TRBV6-5; cdr3_nt: TGTGCCAGCAGGCTCCTCGCGGGGGGCCACAATGAGCAGTTCTTC; cdr3_aa: CASRLLAGGHNEQFF
d_call: .; clone_size: .; j_call: TRBJ1-2; v_call: TRBV7-2; cdr3_nt: TGTGCCAGCAGGTACGCAGAGGGGGACTATGGCTACACCTTC; cdr3_aa: CASRYAEGDYGYTF
d_call: TRBD1; clone_size: once; j_call: TRBJ2-7; v_call: TRBV30; cdr3_nt: TGTGCCTGGGCTCCGGGACAGGGCTACGAGCAGTACTTC; cdr3_aa: CAWAPGQGYEQYF
d_call: TRBD1; clone_size: .; j_call: TRBJ2-7; v_call: TRBV7-9; cdr3_nt: TGTGCCAGCAGCACAGGGGCTGGCGAGCAGTACTTC; cdr3_aa: CASSTGAGEQYF
d_call: TRBD2; clone_size: .; j_call: TRBJ2-1; v_call: TRBV19; cdr3_nt: TGTGCCAGTAGTATCGGACTAGGTAATGAGCAGTTCTTC; cdr3_aa: CASSIGLGNEQFF
d_call: .; clone_size: once; j_call: TRBJ1-6; v_call: TRBV27; cdr3_nt: TGTGCCAGCAGTTTTTCGGGGAATTCACCCCTCCACTTT; cdr3_aa: CASSFSGNSPLHF
d_call: TRBD1; clone_size: .; j_call: TRBJ1-3; v_call: TRBV27; cdr3_nt: TGTGCCAGCAGTTTGGTAGGGGGCGCCAGCTCTGGAAACACCATATATTTT; cdr3_aa: CASSLVGGASSGNTIYF
d_call: TRBD1; clone_size: .; j_call: TRBJ1-1; v_call: TRBV5-1; cdr3_nt: TGCGCCAGCAGCTTGGGCAGGGGGGTAGAGACCACTGAAGCTTTCTTT; cdr3_aa: CASSLGRGVETTEAFF
d_call: TRBD1; clone_size: .; j_call: TRBJ2-1; v_call: TRBV11-2; cdr3_nt: TGTGCCAGCAGCTTGGGACAGCTCTCCTACAATGAGCAGTTCTTC; cdr3_aa: CASSLGQLSYNEQFF
d_call: .; clone_size: .; j_call: TRBJ2-7; v_call: TRBV11-2; cdr3_nt: TGTGCCAGCAGCAAAGACTACGCCTACGAGCAGTACTTC; cdr3_aa: CASSKDYAYEQYF
d_call: .; clone_size: once; j_call: TRBJ1-5; v_call: TRBV13; cdr3_nt: TGTGCCAGCAGCTTAGGGGGGCAAGGCCCGAATCAGCCCCAGCATTTT; cdr3_aa: CASSLGGQGPNQPQHF
d_call: .; clone_size: .; j_call: TRBJ2-5; v_call: TRBV10-3; cdr3_nt: TGTGCCGGGGGGGGCGGGGGCCAAGAGACCCAGTACTTC; cdr3_aa: CAGGGGGQETQYF
d_call: .; clone_size: .; j_call: TRBJ2-7; v_call: TRBV4-1; cdr3_nt: TGCGCCAGCAGCCAAGAAGCAGCGGCCTACGAGCAGTACTTC; cdr3_aa: CASSQEAAAYEQYF
d_call: TRBD2; clone_size: .; j_call: TRBJ2-3; v_call: TRBV9; cdr3_nt: TGTGCCAGCACCCTCCAGGGCGGGGGGGACACAGATACGCAGTATTTT; cdr3_aa: CASTLQGGGDTDTQYF
d_call: .; clone_size: .; j_call: TRBJ1-1; v_call: TRBV5-1; cdr3_nt: TGCGCCAGCAGCCAAACAGGGAACACTGAAGCTTTCTTT; cdr3_aa: CASSQTGNTEAFF
d_call: .; clone_size: .; j_call: TRBJ1-2; v_call: TRBV2; cdr3_nt: TGTGCCAGCAGTGAAAGGACAGTCTTCTATGGCTACACCTTC; cdr3_aa: CASSERTVFYGYTF
d_call: .; clone_size: once; j_call: TRBJ2-3; v_call: TRBV15; cdr3_nt: TGTGCCACCACCAGGGGGGCTGATACGCAGTATTTT; cdr3_aa: CATTRGADTQYF
d_call: TRBD2; clone_size: medium-sized; j_call: TRBJ2-7; v_call: TRBV27; cdr3_nt: TGTGCCAGCAGTCCGATCCGGGGGGGGCGGAATCGCGAGCAGTACTTC; cdr3_aa: CASSPIRGGRNREQYF
d_call: .; clone_size: .; j_call: TRBJ2-1; v_call: TRBV4-1; cdr3_nt: TGCGCCAGCAGCCAACTTGGGACAATCCCTTACAATGAGCAGTTCTTC; cdr3_aa: CASSQLGTIPYNEQFF
d_call: .; clone_size: .; j_call: TRBJ1-2; v_call: TRBV14; cdr3_nt: TGTGCCAGCAGCCATACAGGGAACTATGGCTACACCTTC; cdr3_aa: CASSHTGNYGYTF
d_call: TRBD1; clone_size: .; j_call: TRBJ2-7; v_call: TRBV9; cdr3_nt: TGTGCCAGCAGCGGGACAGGGGTTGGATCCGAGCAGTACTTC; cdr3_aa: CASSGTGVGSEQYF
d_call: TRBD1; clone_size: .; j_call: TRBJ2-2; v_call: TRBV19; cdr3_nt: TGTGCCGGACAGGGGGCCAGCACCGGGGAGCTGTTTTTT; cdr3_aa: CAGQGASTGELFF
d_call: .; clone_size: .; j_call: TRBJ2-1; v_call: TRBV5-1; cdr3_nt: TGCGCCAGCAGCTTGGAACAGGCTTACTACAATGAGCAGTTCTTC; cdr3_aa: CASSLEQAYYNEQFF
d_call: .; clone_size: .; j_call: TRBJ2-1; v_call: TRBV9; cdr3_nt: TGTGCCAGCAGCGGGGGGCCAAATGAGCAGTTCTTC; cdr3_aa: CASSGGPNEQFF
d_call: .; clone_size: .; j_call: TRBJ2-2; v_call: TRBV4-2; cdr3_nt: TGTGCCAGCACCCGAGGAGGGAGCGCCGGGGAGCTGTTTTTT; cdr3_aa: CASTRGGSAGELFF
d_call: TRBD2; clone_size: .; j_call: TRBJ2-1; v_call: TRBV6-5; cdr3_nt: TGTGCCAGCAGTTATCAGTGGACTAGCGATTACAATGAGCAGTTCTTC; cdr3_aa: CASSYQWTSDYNEQFF
d_call: TRBD2; clone_size: .; j_call: TRBJ2-7; v_call: TRBV10-1; cdr3_nt: TGCGCCAGCAGTGAGTCGAATTGGGGCCACCCCAGTTGGACTAGTTACGAGCAGTACTTC; cdr3_aa: CASSESNWGHPSWTSYEQYF
d_call: .; clone_size: .; j_call: TRBJ1-3; v_call: TRBV7-2; cdr3_nt: TGTGCCAGCAGCCCCGCCAGGACTACTGGAAACACCATATATTTT; cdr3_aa: CASSPARTTGNTIYF
d_call: TRBD2; clone_size: .; j_call: TRBJ2-2; v_call: TRBV4-1; cdr3_nt: TGCGCCAGCAGCCAAGGGTCGGCGGGGGCCGGGGAGCTGTTTTTT; cdr3_aa: CASSQGSAGAGELFF
d_call: .; clone_size: .; j_call: TRBJ2-2; v_call: TRBV27; cdr3_nt: TGTGCCAGCAGTTTATCGGGGGGGGCTCTCGGGGAGCTGTTTTTT; cdr3_aa: CASSLSGGALGELFF
d_call: .; clone_size: once; j_call: TRBJ2-7; v_call: TRBV6-1; cdr3_nt: TGTGCCAGCCGCACGACAGGACGGAGCTCCTACGAGCAGTACTTC; cdr3_aa: CASRTTGRSSYEQYF
d_call: .; clone_size: .; j_call: TRBJ1-1; v_call: TRBV4-2; cdr3_nt: TGTGCCAGCAGCCAAGTGGCAGGACATCCCGGCACTGAAGCTTTCTTT; cdr3_aa: CASSQVAGHPGTEAFF
d_call: .; clone_size: .; j_call: TRBJ1-2; v_call: TRBV5-1; cdr3_nt: TGCGCCAGCAGCTTGGCCGTCAAGGGAGATGGCTACACCTTC; cdr3_aa: CASSLAVKGDGYTF
d_call: .; clone_size: .; j_call: TRBJ1-2; v_call: TRBV13; cdr3_nt: TGTGCCAGCAGCTTAGGCATGGAGGGCCTTGTTACTAACTATGGCTACACCTTC; cdr3_aa: CASSLGMEGLVTNYGYTF
d_call: .; clone_size: once; j_call: TRBJ1-2; v_call: TRBV27; cdr3_nt: TGTGCCAGCAGTTTATCCGGGCCAGGGGATAACTATGGCTACACCTTC; cdr3_aa: CASSLSGPGDNYGYTF
d_call: TRBD1; clone_size: .; j_call: TRBJ1-1; v_call: TRBV6-5; cdr3_nt: TGTGCCAGCAGATTAGGGACAGGTTTAAACACTGAAGCTTTCTTT; cdr3_aa: CASRLGTGLNTEAFF